Listed below are T cell receptor beta chains from one sample, sequenced in a study of CD4 T cells in relation to SARS-CoV-2 and coronaviruses. These receptors have no identified antigens. The protocol was immunoSEQ multiplex PCR, while the TCRdb copy is restricted to in-frame clones and leaves out a portion. The sample includes about 23,000 clones, around 78% of them seen just once. Source material: CD4+ T cells from PBMCs, cultured in vitro. The receptors derive from a human donor in good health. Each CDR3 is given with its conserved first and last residue. A D gene is named only where the DNA matches it firmly. Where a row states a size, it is once, few, many or the class of an expanded clone; other rows omit it.

v_gene: TRBV14; abundance: .; j_gene: TRBJ2-1; d_gene: TRBD2; CDR3aa: CASSLTSGIEFF; CDR3nt: TGTGCCAGCAGCCTTACTAGCGGGATCGAGTTCTTC
v_gene: TRBV6-6; abundance: .; j_gene: TRBJ2-7; d_gene: TRBD2; CDR3aa: CASSYSTSTGDEQYF; CDR3nt: TGTGCCAGCAGTTACTCGACTAGCACGGGGGACGAGCAGTACTTC
v_gene: TRBV6-5; abundance: .; j_gene: TRBJ1-5; d_gene: .; CDR3aa: CASSQAEDQPQHF; CDR3nt: TGTGCCAGCAGCCAGGCGGAGGATCAGCCCCAGCATTTT
v_gene: TRBV2; abundance: .; j_gene: TRBJ2-2; d_gene: TRBD2; CDR3aa: CASKAPRASGGNGITGELFF; CDR3nt: TGTGCCAGCAAAGCCCCCAGGGCTAGCGGGGGCAATGGGATCACCGGGGAGCTGTTTTTT
v_gene: TRBV18; abundance: .; j_gene: TRBJ2-6; d_gene: .; CDR3aa: CASSPTQGTGANVLTF; CDR3nt: TGTGCCAGCTCACCAACCCAGGGTACTGGGGCCAACGTCCTGACTTTC
v_gene: TRBV14; abundance: few; j_gene: TRBJ2-1; d_gene: .; CDR3aa: CASSQDYGGRTYNEQFF; CDR3nt: TGTGCCAGCAGCCAAGATTATGGGGGCCGCACCTACAATGAGCAGTTCTTC
v_gene: TRBV11-2; abundance: .; j_gene: TRBJ1-5; d_gene: .; CDR3aa: CASSPERQVHQPQHF; CDR3nt: TGTGCCAGTAGCCCTGAACGACAGGTTCATCAGCCCCAGCATTTT
v_gene: TRBV2; abundance: .; j_gene: TRBJ2-1; d_gene: .; CDR3aa: CASSVDSYNEQFF; CDR3nt: TGTGCCAGCAGTGTGGACAGCTACAATGAGCAGTTCTTC
v_gene: TRBV24-1; abundance: once; j_gene: TRBJ2-1; d_gene: TRBD1; CDR3aa: CATGDSVYNEQFF; CDR3nt: TGTGCCACCGGGGACAGTGTCTACAATGAGCAGTTCTTC
v_gene: TRBV3-1/TRBV3-2; abundance: .; j_gene: TRBJ2-3; d_gene: TRBD1; CDR3aa: CASSPGTVNTDTQYF; CDR3nt: TGTGCCAGCAGCCCTGGGACAGTTAATACAGATACGCAGTATTTT
v_gene: TRBV18; abundance: .; j_gene: TRBJ1-1; d_gene: .; CDR3aa: CASSPLTANTEAFF; CDR3nt: TGTGCCAGCTCACCCCTTACAGCGAACACTGAAGCTTTCTTT
v_gene: TRBV28; abundance: .; j_gene: TRBJ2-6; d_gene: .; CDR3aa: CASSFGANVLTF; CDR3nt: TGTGCCAGCAGTTTTGGGGCCAACGTCCTGACTTTC
v_gene: TRBV25-1; abundance: .; j_gene: TRBJ1-1; d_gene: .; CDR3aa: CASSAKITNTEAFF; CDR3nt: TGTGCCAGCAGTGCCAAGATCACGAACACTGAAGCTTTCTTT
v_gene: TRBV7-3; abundance: .; j_gene: TRBJ2-7; d_gene: TRBD2; CDR3aa: CASSPQAGGTYEQYF; CDR3nt: TGTGCCAGCAGCCCCCAGGCGGGAGGAACCTACGAGCAGTACTTC
v_gene: TRBV27; abundance: .; j_gene: TRBJ1-5; d_gene: .; CDR3aa: CASREGGGMRIKPQHF; CDR3nt: TGTGCCAGCAGGGAAGGGGGGGGGATGAGGATCAAGCCCCAGCATTTT
v_gene: TRBV5-1; abundance: .; j_gene: TRBJ2-5; d_gene: .; CDR3aa: CASSRSTGNQETQYF; CDR3nt: TGCGCCAGCAGCCGTTCCACAGGGAACCAAGAGACCCAGTACTTC
v_gene: TRBV21-1; abundance: few; j_gene: TRBJ2-3; d_gene: .; CDR3aa: CASSKCMPPRRTTDTQYF; CDR3nt: TGTGCCAGCAGCAAATGCATGCCCCCAAGACGCACCACAGATACGCAGTATTTT
v_gene: TRBV30; abundance: .; j_gene: TRBJ1-1; d_gene: .; CDR3aa: CAWMAGVSEAFF; CDR3nt: TGTGCCTGGATGGCAGGGGTATCTGAAGCTTTCTTT
v_gene: TRBV10-3; abundance: once; j_gene: TRBJ2-7; d_gene: TRBD2; CDR3aa: CAISGGASGSYEQYF; CDR3nt: TGTGCCATCAGTGGGGGGGCTAGCGGGAGCTACGAGCAGTACTTC
v_gene: TRBV19; abundance: .; j_gene: TRBJ2-7; d_gene: .; CDR3aa: CASRSTASSYEQYF; CDR3nt: TGTGCCAGTAGATCGACAGCAAGCTCCTACGAGCAGTACTTC
v_gene: TRBV6-5; abundance: .; j_gene: TRBJ2-6; d_gene: .; CDR3aa: CASSPWGAGANVLTF; CDR3nt: TGTGCCAGCAGTCCCTGGGGAGCCGGGGCCAACGTCCTGACTTTC
v_gene: TRBV11-1; abundance: .; j_gene: TRBJ2-1; d_gene: TRBD1; CDR3aa: CASSRTGVEQFF; CDR3nt: TGTGCCAGCAGCCGGACAGGGGTTGAGCAGTTCTTC
v_gene: TRBV3-1/TRBV3-2; abundance: .; j_gene: TRBJ2-3; d_gene: .; CDR3aa: CASSQVNGWAQYF; CDR3nt: TGTGCCAGCAGCCAAGTTAACGGCTGGGCGCAGTATTTT
v_gene: TRBV30; abundance: .; j_gene: TRBJ1-5; d_gene: .; CDR3aa: CAWSRASSNQPQHF; CDR3nt: TGTGCCTGGAGCCGAGCATCTAGCAATCAGCCCCAGCATTTT
v_gene: TRBV5-1; abundance: .; j_gene: TRBJ1-1; d_gene: .; CDR3aa: CASSPTEVNTEAFF; CDR3nt: TGCGCCAGCAGCCCTACCGAGGTGAACACTGAAGCTTTCTTT
v_gene: TRBV14; abundance: .; j_gene: TRBJ2-1; d_gene: .; CDR3aa: CASSQEWSNEQFF; CDR3nt: TGTGCCAGCAGCCAAGAATGGTCCAATGAGCAGTTCTTC
v_gene: TRBV27; abundance: .; j_gene: TRBJ2-5; d_gene: .; CDR3aa: CATRYYDSQETQYF; CDR3nt: TGTGCCACCCGTTATTACGACAGCCAAGAGACCCAGTACTTC
v_gene: TRBV5-8; abundance: .; j_gene: TRBJ2-7; d_gene: .; CDR3aa: CASSLRWATYEQYF; CDR3nt: TGTGCCAGCAGCTTGCGCTGGGCAACCTACGAGCAGTACTTC
v_gene: TRBV18; abundance: .; j_gene: TRBJ1-1; d_gene: .; CDR3aa: CASSPSGVNTEAFF; CDR3nt: TGTGCCAGCTCACCATCAGGGGTTAACACTGAAGCTTTCTTT
v_gene: TRBV6-5; abundance: .; j_gene: TRBJ2-7; d_gene: TRBD1; CDR3aa: CASTGTGYYEQYF; CDR3nt: TGTGCCAGCACCGGGACAGGTTACTACGAGCAGTACTTC
v_gene: TRBV7-9; abundance: .; j_gene: TRBJ2-5; d_gene: .; CDR3aa: CASSLRAQGGETQYF; CDR3nt: TGTGCCAGCAGCTTACGCGCACAGGGAGGGGAGACCCAGTACTTC
v_gene: TRBV6-2/TRBV6-3; abundance: .; j_gene: TRBJ2-1; d_gene: TRBD1; CDR3aa: CASSYFLGTGVSYNEQFF; CDR3nt: TGTGCCAGCAGTTACTTCCTGGGGACAGGGGTCTCCTACAATGAGCAGTTCTTC
v_gene: TRBV9; abundance: .; j_gene: TRBJ1-2; d_gene: .; CDR3aa: CASSVRGTLKGYTF; CDR3nt: TGTGCCAGCAGCGTAAGGGGTACGTTGAAAGGCTACACCTTC
v_gene: TRBV19; abundance: .; j_gene: TRBJ2-2; d_gene: TRBD1; CDR3aa: CASRDRRNTGELFF; CDR3nt: TGTGCCAGTCGGGACAGGAGAAACACCGGGGAGCTGTTTTTT
v_gene: TRBV19; abundance: .; j_gene: TRBJ2-1; d_gene: TRBD2; CDR3aa: CASSMGVPSGNNEQFF; CDR3nt: TGTGCCAGTAGTATGGGTGTCCCTAGCGGAAACAATGAGCAGTTCTTC